Sequencing of this T cell receptor beta chain was carried out in a study of blood T cell repertoires in COVID-19. Germline CDR1 SGHTA, CDR2 FQGNSA. The ends were cut back, 1 base at V and 4 bases at J, with 10 bases in the middle. The length of the CDR3 is 15 residues. Study processing details: Nucleated cell counts were estimated from reference gene primer amplification. Profiled with immunoSEQ multiplex PCR; TCRdb holds only in-frame clones, not every one. Clonal size and the V and J genes are those of that table, whereas D and trimming came from the DNA. The sample contains around 120,000 clones, 69% of which appear only once.

This chain links TRBV7-2 with TRBJ1-4, with D unresolved. The sequence was obtained from an elderly man with acute or convalescent COVID-19. Source material: peripheral blood. In nucleotides, the CDR3 is TGTGCCAGCAGCTTAGGTTGGCAAGTTAATGAAAAACTGTTTTTT. The encoded protein is CASSLGWQVNEKLFF.